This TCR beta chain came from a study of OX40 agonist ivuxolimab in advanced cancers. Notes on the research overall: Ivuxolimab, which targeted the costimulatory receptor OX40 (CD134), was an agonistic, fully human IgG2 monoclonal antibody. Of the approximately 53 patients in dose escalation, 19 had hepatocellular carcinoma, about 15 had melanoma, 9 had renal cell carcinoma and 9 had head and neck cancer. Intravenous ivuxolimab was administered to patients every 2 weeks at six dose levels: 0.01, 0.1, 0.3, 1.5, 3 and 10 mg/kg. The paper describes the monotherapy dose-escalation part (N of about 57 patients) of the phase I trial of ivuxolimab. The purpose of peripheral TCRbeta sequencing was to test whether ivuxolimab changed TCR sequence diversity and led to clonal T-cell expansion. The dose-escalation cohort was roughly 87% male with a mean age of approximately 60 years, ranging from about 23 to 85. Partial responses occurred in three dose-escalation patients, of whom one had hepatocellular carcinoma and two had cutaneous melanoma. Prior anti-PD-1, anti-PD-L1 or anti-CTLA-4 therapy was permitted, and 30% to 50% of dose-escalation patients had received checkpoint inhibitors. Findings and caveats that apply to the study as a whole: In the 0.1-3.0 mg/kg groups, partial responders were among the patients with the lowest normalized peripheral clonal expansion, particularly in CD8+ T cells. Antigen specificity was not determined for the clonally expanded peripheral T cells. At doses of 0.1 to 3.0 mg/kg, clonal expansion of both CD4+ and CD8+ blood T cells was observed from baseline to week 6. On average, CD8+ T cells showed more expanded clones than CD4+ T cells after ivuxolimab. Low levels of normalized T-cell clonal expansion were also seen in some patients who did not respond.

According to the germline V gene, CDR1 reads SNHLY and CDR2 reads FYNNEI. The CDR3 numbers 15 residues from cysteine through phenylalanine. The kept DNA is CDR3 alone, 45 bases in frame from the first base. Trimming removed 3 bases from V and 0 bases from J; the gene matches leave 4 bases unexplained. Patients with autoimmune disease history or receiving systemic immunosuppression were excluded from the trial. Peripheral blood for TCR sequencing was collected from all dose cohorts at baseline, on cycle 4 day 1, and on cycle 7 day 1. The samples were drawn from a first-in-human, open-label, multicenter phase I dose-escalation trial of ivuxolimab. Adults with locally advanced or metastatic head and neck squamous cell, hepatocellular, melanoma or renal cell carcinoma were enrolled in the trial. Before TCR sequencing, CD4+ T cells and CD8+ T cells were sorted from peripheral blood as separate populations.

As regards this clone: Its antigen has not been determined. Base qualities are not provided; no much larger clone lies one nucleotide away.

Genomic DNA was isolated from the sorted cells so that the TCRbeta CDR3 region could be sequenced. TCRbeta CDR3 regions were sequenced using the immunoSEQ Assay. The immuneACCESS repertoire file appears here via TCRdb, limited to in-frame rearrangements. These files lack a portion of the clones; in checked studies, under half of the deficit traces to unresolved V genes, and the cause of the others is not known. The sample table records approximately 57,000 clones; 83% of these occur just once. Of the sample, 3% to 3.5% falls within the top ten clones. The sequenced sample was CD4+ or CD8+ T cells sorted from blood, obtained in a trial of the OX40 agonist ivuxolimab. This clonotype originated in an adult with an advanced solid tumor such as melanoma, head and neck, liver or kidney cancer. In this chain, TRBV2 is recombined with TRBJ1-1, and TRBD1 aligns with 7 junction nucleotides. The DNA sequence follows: TGTGCCAGCAGTGAGGGGACAGTCATGAACACTGAAGCTTTCTTT. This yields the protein CASSEGTVMNTEAFF.